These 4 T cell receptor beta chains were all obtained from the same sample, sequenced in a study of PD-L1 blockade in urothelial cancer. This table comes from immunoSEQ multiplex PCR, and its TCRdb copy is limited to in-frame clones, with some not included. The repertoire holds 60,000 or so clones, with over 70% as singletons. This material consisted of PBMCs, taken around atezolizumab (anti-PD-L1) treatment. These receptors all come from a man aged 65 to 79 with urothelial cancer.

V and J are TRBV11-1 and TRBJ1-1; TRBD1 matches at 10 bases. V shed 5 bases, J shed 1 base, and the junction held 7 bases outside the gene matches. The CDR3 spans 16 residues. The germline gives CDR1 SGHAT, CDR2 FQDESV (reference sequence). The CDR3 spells CASSIGTGVGNTEAFF. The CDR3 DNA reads TGTGCCAGCAGCATCGGGACAGGGGTCGGGAACACTGAAGCTTTCTTT.

For the CDR3, the DNA is TGTGCCAGCAGCTTGGTGCTAGCGGGGCAAGAGACCCAGTACTTC. Its protein is CASSLVLAGQETQYF. V usage is TRBV5-5 and J usage is TRBJ2-5, with 9 bases lining up with TRBD2. Looked up from germline, CDR1 is SGHKS and CDR2 is YYEKEE (reference sequence). The J segment lost 2 bases and the V segment lost 0 bases, leaving 2 bases of the junction unmatched. The CDR3 spans 15 residues.

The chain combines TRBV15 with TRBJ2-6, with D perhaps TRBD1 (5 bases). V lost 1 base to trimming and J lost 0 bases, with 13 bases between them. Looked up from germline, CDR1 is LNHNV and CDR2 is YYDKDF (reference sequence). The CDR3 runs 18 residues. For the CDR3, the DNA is TGTGCCACCAGCAGAGCTGGGGCCTCAAGCTCTGGGGCCAACGTCCTGACTTTC. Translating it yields CATSRAGASSSGANVLTF. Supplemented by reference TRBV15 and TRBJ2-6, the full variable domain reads DAMVIQNPRYQVTQFGKPVTLSCSQTLNHNVMYWYQQKSSQAPKLLFHYYDKDFNNEADTPDNFQSRRPNTSFCFLDIRSPGLGDTAMYLCATSRAGASSSGANVLTFGAGSRLTVL.

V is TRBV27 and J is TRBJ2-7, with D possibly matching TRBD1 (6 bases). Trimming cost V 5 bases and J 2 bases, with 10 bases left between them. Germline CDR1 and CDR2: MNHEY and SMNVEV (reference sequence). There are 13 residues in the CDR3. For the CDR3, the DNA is TGTGCCAGCAGTCCAGGGACACCCTACGAGCAGTACTTC. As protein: CASSPGTPYEQYF.